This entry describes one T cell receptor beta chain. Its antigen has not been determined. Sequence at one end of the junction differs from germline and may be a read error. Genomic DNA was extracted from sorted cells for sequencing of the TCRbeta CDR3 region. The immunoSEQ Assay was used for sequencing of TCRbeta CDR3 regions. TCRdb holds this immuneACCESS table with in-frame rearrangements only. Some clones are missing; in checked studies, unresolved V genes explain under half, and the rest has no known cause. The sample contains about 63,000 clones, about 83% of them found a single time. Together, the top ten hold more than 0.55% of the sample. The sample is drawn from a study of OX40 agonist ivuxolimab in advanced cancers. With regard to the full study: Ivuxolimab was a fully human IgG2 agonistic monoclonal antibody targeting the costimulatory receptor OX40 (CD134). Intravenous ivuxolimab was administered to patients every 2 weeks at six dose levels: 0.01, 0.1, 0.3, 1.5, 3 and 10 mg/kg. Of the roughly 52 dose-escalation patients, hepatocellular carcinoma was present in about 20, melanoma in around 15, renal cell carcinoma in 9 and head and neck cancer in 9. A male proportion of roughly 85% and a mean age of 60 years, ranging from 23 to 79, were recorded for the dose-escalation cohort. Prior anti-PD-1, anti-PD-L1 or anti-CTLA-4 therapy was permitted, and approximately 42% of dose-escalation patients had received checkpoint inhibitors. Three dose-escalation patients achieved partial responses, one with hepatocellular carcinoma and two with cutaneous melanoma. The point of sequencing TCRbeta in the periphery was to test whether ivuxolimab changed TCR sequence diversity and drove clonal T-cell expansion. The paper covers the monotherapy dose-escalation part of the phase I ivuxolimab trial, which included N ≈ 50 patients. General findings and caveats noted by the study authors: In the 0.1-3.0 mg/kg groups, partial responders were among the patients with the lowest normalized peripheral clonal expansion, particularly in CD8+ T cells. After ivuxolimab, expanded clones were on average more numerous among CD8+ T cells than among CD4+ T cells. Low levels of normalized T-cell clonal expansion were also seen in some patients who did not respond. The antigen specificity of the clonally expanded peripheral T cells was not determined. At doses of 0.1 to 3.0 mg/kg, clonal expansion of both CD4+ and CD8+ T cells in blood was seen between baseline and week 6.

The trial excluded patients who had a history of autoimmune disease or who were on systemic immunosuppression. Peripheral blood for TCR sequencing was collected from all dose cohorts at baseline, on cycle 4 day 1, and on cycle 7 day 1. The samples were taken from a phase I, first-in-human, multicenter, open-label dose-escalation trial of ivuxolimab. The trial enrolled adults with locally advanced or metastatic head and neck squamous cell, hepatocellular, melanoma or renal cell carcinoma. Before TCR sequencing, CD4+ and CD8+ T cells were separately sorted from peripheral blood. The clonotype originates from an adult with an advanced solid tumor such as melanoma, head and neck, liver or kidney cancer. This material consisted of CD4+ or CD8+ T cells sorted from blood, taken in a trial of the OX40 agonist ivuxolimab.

The CDR3 region: CASSLLGNAEAFF. The DNA reads as follows: TGTGCCAGCAGTTTATTGGGGAACGCTGAAGCTTTCTTT. Recombination linked TRBV27 to TRBJ1-1; the D gene cannot be resolved reliably. Counted from cysteine to phenylalanine, this CDR3 has 13 amino acids. Only the CDR3 DNA stays, 39 bases, in frame from base 1. For CDR1 and CDR2, the germline V gene (reference sequence) lists MNHEY and SMNVEV.